The rows below give T cell receptor beta chains drawn from one sample of a study of CD8 T cells in ankylosing spondylitis. TCRdb fed the 5' RACE reads into MiXCR, producing one record per CDR3 protein. Counted here are roughly 150,000 distinct CDR3 sequences, roughly 10% occurring once; the ten biggest clones make up more than 12%. The source material was blood, either unsorted or a sorted T cell fraction (not recorded which). All receptors derive from a female donor with ankylosing spondylitis or in good health (not recorded which). Each CDR3 is given with its conserved first and last residue. A D gene is named only where the DNA matches it firmly. Not all rows give a size; the values are once, few, many and, for expanded clones, a class.

cdr3_aa cdr3_nt clone_size j_call v_call d_call cdr3_length
CASSEANARTQYF TGTGCCAGCAGTGAAGCGAACGCGAGGACCCAGTACTTC few TRBJ2-5 TRBV2 . 13
CASSQGNTEAFF TGTGCCAGCAGCCAGGGGAACACTGAAGCTTTCTTT many TRBJ1-1 TRBV14 . 12
CASSLSGRNEKLFF TGTGCCAGCAGTTTATCAGGGAGGAATGAAAAACTGTTTTTT . TRBJ1-4 TRBV28 . 14
CATSRGQGLNTEAFF TGTGCCACCAGCAGGGGCCAGGGGTTGAACACTGAAGCTTTCTTT few TRBJ1-1 TRBV15 . 15
CASSPGTYNEQFF TGTGCCAGCAGTCCCGGGACCTACAATGAGCAGTTCTTC many TRBJ2-1 TRBV5-1 . 13
CASSEWQERGYTF TGTGCCAGCAGTGAATGGCAGGAGCGAGGCTACACCTTC few TRBJ1-2 TRBV25-1 . 13
CAWSSRYEQYF TGTGCCTGGAGTTCTAGATACGAGCAGTACTTC . TRBJ2-7 TRBV30 . 11
CASSYSKEKLFF TGTGCCAGCAGTTACTCGAAAGAAAAACTGTTTTTT . TRBJ1-4 TRBV6-6 . 12
CASSTSGTDTQYF TGTGCCAGCAGTACTAGCGGCACAGATACGCAGTATTTT many TRBJ2-3 TRBV27 TRBD2 13
CASTQTGNTEAFF TGCGCCAGCACCCAGACAGGCAACACTGAAGCTTTCTTT many TRBJ1-1 TRBV4-1 . 13